This T cell receptor beta chain derives from a study of T cell repertoires in ileal Crohn's disease. Germline V gene sequence: CDR1 SGHRS, CDR2 YFSETQ. This CDR3 contains 14 residues. With 2 bases removed from V and 2 bases from J, the gap between germline ends came to 10 bases. Generated by immunoSEQ multiplex PCR, the TCRdb table keeps only in-frame clones and is missing some. The sample shows approximately 7,300 clones, about 73% of them seen only once. About this clone: The sample holds other DNA sequences that translate to the same CDR3.

Time point defined: proximal margin of the surgical specimen (macroscopically non-inflamed). The V call is TRBV5-1, the J call TRBJ1-2; D gene unclear. The sequence was obtained from an adult with Crohn's disease. The sample taken for sequencing was ileal tissue. The CDR3: CASSFEGPNYGYTF. CDR3 coding DNA: TGCGCCAGCAGCTTCGAGGGCCCCAACTATGGCTACACCTTC. The entire variable domain, with the rest obtained from reference TRBV5-1 and TRBJ1-2, is as follows: KAGVTQTPRYLIKTRGQQVTLSCSPISGHRSVSWYQQTPGQGLQFLFEYFSETQRNKGNFPGRFSGRQFSNSRSEMNVSTLELGDSALYLCASSFEGPNYGYTFGSGTRLTVV.